One sample yielded the 30 T cell receptor beta chains listed below, sequenced in a study of beta chain features in type 1 diabetes. The authors reverse transcribed all of the isolated RNA, so sequencing captured expressed TCRB transcripts. Assay used: immunoSEQ multiplex PCR; TCRdb lists only in-frame clones, some missing. The sample has about 140,000 clones, less than 9% seen once. The sample comprised central memory CD4+ T cells from blood. The source is a woman in her twenties or thirties in good health.

This clone was seen only a few times. The chain carries TRBV28 and TRBJ1-5; perhaps TRBD1 as D (5 bases). Trimming took 8 bases from V and 3 from J, leaving 8 bases between them. Germline assignment: CDR1 MDHEN and CDR2 SYDVKM. The CDR3 contains 12 residues. The CDR3 region is CASDSANQPQHF. CDR3 DNA: TGTGCCAGCGACAGCGCCAATCAGCCCCAGCATTTT.

The sample holds a few counts of this clone. The genes are TRBV27 and TRBJ1-5; TRBD1 is a possible D gene (5 bases). Germline V gene data show CDR1 as MNHEY and CDR2 as SMNVEV (reference sequence). V gave up 7 bases and J gave up 6 bases, with 13 bases separating them. The CDR3 contains 13 residues. The CDR3 protein is CASTQGRGQPQHF. The CDR3 nucleotides read TGTGCCAGCACCCAGGGAAGGGGTCAGCCCCAGCATTTT.

This clone has only a few counts. This rearrangement joins TRBV28 to TRBJ2-7; TRBD1 matches 9 bases. V dropped 5 bases and J dropped 2; count of bases not matched to a gene: 7. Germline-derived CDR1 and CDR2 are MDHEN and SYDVKM. This CDR3 is built from 15 residues. CDR3 loop: CASSTMRQGAYEQYF. The CDR3 DNA reads as TGTGCCAGCAGTACAATGAGACAGGGGGCCTACGAGCAGTACTTC.

This clone was picked up many times. The chain recombines TRBV6-5 with TRBJ2-3; TRBD2 might be the D (5 bases). Trimming left V 5 bases short and J 4 bases short, with 13 bases between. The germline V gene has CDR1 MNHEY and CDR2 SVGAGI. The CDR3 is 14 residues long. The CDR3 is CASSLSRGSDTQYF. CDR3 nucleotides: TGTGCCAGCAGTCTTTCTCGGGGTTCAGATACGCAGTATTTT.

Details on this clone: At one of its ends the junction is not consistent with the germline gene, which may arise from a read error. The chain has TRBV18 and TRBJ1-5; 9 positions agree with TRBD1. The CDR3 spans 14 residues. In germline, CDR1 is KGHSH, CDR2 LQKENI. In DNA, the CDR3 is TGTGCCAGCTCACGTGGGACAGGGAATCCGCCCCAGCATTTT. Translated, it gives CASSRGTGNPPQHF.

The chain combines TRBV10-3 with TRBJ1-1, with a tentative D call TRBD1 (5 bases). The CDR3 loop spans 17 amino acids. Trimming cost V 2 bases and J 0 bases, with 16 bases left between them. CDR1 ENHRY and CDR2 SYGVKD come from the germline V gene. For the CDR3, the DNA is TGTGCCATCAGTGAGACTGGGTCAAGACAGATGAACACTGAAGCTTTCTTT. This encodes CAISETGSRQMNTEAFF.

Only a few counts were recorded for this clone. The chain recombines TRBV19 with TRBJ1-1, with D perhaps TRBD1 (6 bases). Trimming left V 5 bases short and J 5 bases short, with 15 bases between. CDR3 length: 14 amino acids. Germline assignment: CDR1 LNHDA and CDR2 SQIVND (reference sequence). The CDR3 DNA follows: TGTGCCAGTAGTTCGGGTAGGGGGGGGACTGAAGCTTTCTTT. It encodes CASSSGRGGTEAFF.

This clone was seen a handful of times. The rearrangement joins TRBV7-9 to TRBJ1-1; TRBD1 agrees at 8 bases. This CDR3 comprises 13 residues. Unmatched junction bases numbered 10, after V lost 9 bases and J lost 7 bases. CDR1 and CDR2 (germline): SEHNR, FQNEAQ (reference sequence). The CDR3 is CASRVGTGREAFF. Written as DNA, the CDR3 is TGTGCCAGTAGGGTCGGGACAGGACGTGAAGCTTTCTTT.

The genes are TRBV5-4 and TRBJ2-2; D perhaps matches TRBD1 (5 bases). The CDR3 contains 14 residues. Per germline, CDR1 SGHNT and CDR2 YYREEE (reference sequence). Trimming pared 4 bases from V and 4 bases from J, leaving 11 bases between. This CDR3 is CASSPRGFTGELFF. CDR3 in DNA: TGTGCCAGCAGCCCTAGGGGTTTCACCGGGGAGCTGTTTTTT.

This sequence joins TRBV11-1 and TRBJ1-1, with D maybe TRBD1 (5 bases). CDR3 size: 14 residues. V lost 2 bases and J lost 5, with 12 bases in between. Germline V gene data show CDR1 as SGHAT and CDR2 as FQDESV (reference sequence). The chain's CDR3 is CASSLSAGGTEAFF. The DNA of the CDR3 is TGTGCCAGCAGCTTATCCGCGGGGGGGACTGAAGCTTTCTTT.

The chain couples TRBV5-4 to TRBJ2-5; D perhaps matches TRBD2 (7 bases). This CDR3 comprises 14 residues. CDR1 is SGHNT and CDR2 is YYREEE in the germline V gene (reference sequence). The V gene lost 3 bases and the J gene lost 5 bases, with 14 bases spanning the gap. CDR3 DNA sequence: TGTGCCAGCAGCTCCCAGGGGAGGGGGGAGACCCAGTACTTC. This sequence encodes CASSSQGRGETQYF.

In this sample, this clone turned up a few times. The genes are TRBV4-3 and TRBJ2-2, with TRBD2 matching 13 bases. CDR3 length: 17 amino acids. The V gene end was trimmed by 3 bases and the J gene end by 5 bases; junction bases not matched to a gene: 6. The germline V gene has CDR1 LGHNA and CDR2 YSLEER. CDR3 bases: TGCGCCAGCAGCCAGGACCCGGGACTAGCGGGAACCGGGGAGCTGTTTTTT. Protein: CASSQDPGLAGTGELFF.

The chain uses TRBV4-3 and TRBJ1-1; weak D call: TRBD1 (6 bases). From germline, CDR1 is LGHNA and CDR2 YSLEER. The CDR3 spans 15 residues. With 4 bases removed from V and 3 bases from J, the gap between germline ends came to 15 bases. The CDR3 spells CASSPAWGRDTEAFF. As DNA, the CDR3 is TGCGCCAGCAGCCCGGCCTGGGGGCGAGACACTGAAGCTTTCTTT.

Ten or more counts support this clone. The rearrangement links TRBV4-3 to TRBJ2-6; D is possibly TRBD1 (5 bases). This CDR3 region has 16 residues. The ends were cut back, 5 bases at V and 4 bases at J, with 15 bases in the middle. The germline V gene encodes CDR1 LGHNA and CDR2 YSLEER. CDR3 in amino acids: CASSVGHLSGANVLTF. CDR3 DNA: TGCGCCAGCAGCGTGGGGCACCTTTCAGGGGCCAACGTCCTGACTTTC.

The genes are TRBV30 and TRBJ2-6; 10 bases are shared with TRBD1. J gave up 1 base and V 5 bases, and 11 bases lay outside the gene matches. The CDR3 covers 18 residues. The germline V gene encodes CDR1 GTSNPN and CDR2 SVGIG (reference sequence). The CDR3 coding sequence is TGTGCCTGGCGCTTAACTCTGGGACAGGGGTCTGGGGCCAACGTCCTGACTTTC. Its translation is CAWRLTLGQGSGANVLTF.

This clone was seen many times. The rearrangement joins TRBV30 to TRBJ1-2; the match to TRBD1 covers 7 bases. V gave up 7 bases and J gave up 0 bases; unmatched junction bases: 5. The germline V gene has CDR1 GTSNPN and CDR2 SVGIG (reference sequence). The CDR3 is 13 residues long. The CDR3 loop reads CASDRASNYGYTF. The CDR3 DNA reads as TGTGCCTCCGACAGGGCCTCTAACTATGGCTACACCTTC.

The V and J genes are TRBV7-2 and TRBJ2-2, with D possibly being TRBD2 (5 bases). The CDR3 sequence is 13 residues long. The V end was cut by 1 base, the J end by 7 bases, with 7 bases between. CDR1 is SGHTA, CDR2 FQGNSA, per germline. CDR3 protein: CASSLVGVGELFF. The CDR3, as DNA: TGTGCCAGCAGCTTAGTGGGAGTCGGGGAGCTGTTTTTT.

This chain joins TRBV30 and TRBJ2-2; D is undetermined. Germline-derived CDR1 and CDR2 are GTSNPN and SVGIG (reference sequence). The CDR3 spans 14 residues. With 4 bases removed from V and 1 base from J, the gap between germline ends came to 10 bases. The CDR3 DNA reads TGTGCCTGGACTGTACGGGTGAACACCGGGGAGCTGTTTTTT. This sequence encodes CAWTVRVNTGELFF.

This clone showed up just a few times. The chain combines TRBV5-4 with TRBJ1-4; D remains ambiguous. The V and J ends lost 0 bases and 7 bases respectively, with 10 bases between them. The CDR3 totals 14 residues. CDR1 SGHNT and CDR2 YYREEE come from the germline V gene (reference sequence). CDR3 region: CASSLGGIGEKLFF. The CDR3 DNA is TGTGCCAGCAGCTTGGGAGGGATCGGTGAAAAACTGTTTTTT.

The chain recombines TRBV4-3 with TRBJ2-3; 9 bases agree with TRBD1. From germline, CDR1 is LGHNA and CDR2 YSLEER. Germline trimming cut 0 bases from V and 7 bases from J; bases unmatched to any gene: 5. The CDR3 sequence is 15 residues long. CDR3 loop: CASSQEGQGVNTQYF. CDR3 sequence (DNA): TGCGCCAGCAGCCAAGAGGGACAGGGAGTTAATACGCAGTATTTT.

This clone was observed a handful of times. The V and J genes are TRBV10-3 and TRBJ2-5, with a tentative D call TRBD1 (5 bases). The CDR3 sequence is 12 residues long. Per the germline V gene, CDR1 is ENHRY and CDR2 is SYGVKD. The V gene lost 5 bases and the J gene lost 7 bases, with 11 bases spanning the gap. The CDR3 protein is CAISSQEGTQYF. The DNA for the CDR3 is TGTGCCATCAGTTCACAGGAAGGGACCCAGTACTTC.

This chain links TRBV4-1 with TRBJ1-2; no clear D gene. From germline, CDR1 is MGHRA and CDR2 YSYEKL. This CDR3 is built from 12 residues. With 1 base removed from V and 8 bases from J, the gap between germline ends came to 8 bases. CDR3 in amino acids: CASSQGLGGYTF. The DNA for the CDR3 is TGCGCCAGCAGCCAAGGACTCGGAGGCTACACCTTC.

The gene calls are TRBV7-3 and TRBJ2-3, with D possibly TRBD2 on 6 matching bases. This CDR3 comprises 14 residues. Germline lookup yields CDR1 SGHTA and CDR2 FQGTGA. The V end was cut by 4 bases, the J end by 3 bases, with 11 bases between. The CDR3 reads CASSSAGLTDTQYF. In nucleotides, the CDR3 is TGTGCCAGCAGCTCAGCGGGTCTGACAGATACGCAGTATTTT.

There are a few counts of this clone. The chain employs TRBV6-6 and TRBJ1-4; no definite D call. Germline lookup yields CDR1 MNHNY and CDR2 SVGAGI (reference sequence). The CDR3 totals 12 residues. V lost 4 bases and J lost 8, with 8 bases in between. The CDR3 bases are TGTGCCAGCAGTTTTCAAGAGGAAAAACTGTTTTTT. It is translated as CASSFQEEKLFF.

V is TRBV7-3 and J is TRBJ2-5; 7 bases align to TRBD1. There are 13 residues in the CDR3. The germline V gene encodes CDR1 SGHTA and CDR2 FQGTGA. Trimming took 2 bases from V and 5 from J; bases not matched to a gene: 2. The CDR3 region has the DNA TGTGCCAGCAGCTTAGACAGGGCCGAGACCCAGTACTTC. Translating it yields CASSLDRAETQYF.

J is TRBJ2-5 and V is TRBV7-2, with TRBD1 matching over 9 bases. Germline V lookup: CDR1 SGHTA, CDR2 FQGNSA. CDR3 length equals 18 residues. Losses at the gene ends were 5 bases for V and 5 bases for J; bases not matched to a gene: 18. This chain's CDR3 is CASSLVPGQGGGVETQYF. CDR3 bases: TGTGCCAGCAGCCTCGTCCCGGGACAGGGAGGGGGAGTGGAGACCCAGTACTTC.

This clone occurred a few times. The chain's CDR3 is CASNFPRGTSYGYTF. The CDR3 bases are TGTGCCAGCAACTTTCCGCGAGGAACGAGCTATGGCTACACCTTC. This rearrangement joins TRBV28 to TRBJ1-2, with D uncertain. V was cut by 7 bases and J by 4 bases, with 19 bases left in between. The germline CDR1 and CDR2 sequences are MDHEN and SYDVKM. The CDR3 has 15 residues.

This clone was counted only a few times. The chain combines TRBV5-1 with TRBJ2-2, with 7 bases matching TRBD2. CDR1 and CDR2 (germline): SGHRS, YFSETQ. The CDR3 has 15 amino acids. The J segment lost 0 bases and the V segment lost 6 bases, leaving 5 bases of the junction unmatched. The CDR3 bases are TGCGCCAGCATGCTAGCGGCTGCGAACACCGGGGAGCTGTTTTTT. It translates to CASMLAAANTGELFF.

This sequence joins TRBV18 and TRBJ2-1; 9 bases fit TRBD2. Germline assignment: CDR1 KGHSH and CDR2 LQKENI. Trimming at V came to 3 bases and at J to 4 bases, leaving 4 bases not matched to a gene. The CDR3 totals 15 residues. The CDR3 here is CASSPSSGRYNEQFF. The CDR3 DNA is TGTGCCAGCTCACCGTCCAGCGGGAGGTACAATGAGCAGTTCTTC.

The rearrangement uses TRBV4-3 and TRBJ2-4; 10 nucleotides agree with TRBD2. J gave up 8 bases and V 4 bases, and 8 bases lay outside the gene matches. Germline loops: CDR1 LGHNA, CDR2 YSLEER. The CDR3 length is 15 residues. The CDR3 DNA follows: TGCGCCAGCAGCCTCTCACTAGCGGGAAGAGACATTCAGTACTTC. This translates into CASSLSLAGRDIQYF.